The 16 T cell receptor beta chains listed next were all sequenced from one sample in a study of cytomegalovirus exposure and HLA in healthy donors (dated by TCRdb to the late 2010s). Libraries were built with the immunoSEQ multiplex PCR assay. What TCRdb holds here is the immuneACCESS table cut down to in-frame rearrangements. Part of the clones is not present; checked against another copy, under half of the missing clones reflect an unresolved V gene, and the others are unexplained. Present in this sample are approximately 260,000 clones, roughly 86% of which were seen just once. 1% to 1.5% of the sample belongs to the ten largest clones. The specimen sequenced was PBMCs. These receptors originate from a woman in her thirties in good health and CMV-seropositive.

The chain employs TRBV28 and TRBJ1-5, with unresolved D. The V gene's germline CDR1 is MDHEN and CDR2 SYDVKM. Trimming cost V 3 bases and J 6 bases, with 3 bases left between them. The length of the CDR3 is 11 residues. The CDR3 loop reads CASSFGQPQHF. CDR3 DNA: TGTGCCAGCAGTTTCGGTCAGCCCCAGCATTTT.

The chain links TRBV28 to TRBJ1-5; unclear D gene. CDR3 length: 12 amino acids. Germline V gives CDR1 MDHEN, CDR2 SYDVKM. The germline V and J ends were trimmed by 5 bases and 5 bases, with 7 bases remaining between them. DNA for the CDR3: TGTGCCAGCAGTACCACTCATCAGCCCCAGCATTTT. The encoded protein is CASSTTHQPQHF.

The CDR3 DNA follows: TGTGCCAGCAGTCGACCAACAGGGGGCAAGACTGAAGCTTTCTTT. This encodes CASSRPTGGKTEAFF. J is TRBJ1-1 and V is TRBV28; 9 nucleotides agree with TRBD1. The CDR3 is 15 residues long. CDR1 and CDR2 from the germline V gene are MDHEN and SYDVKM. After removal of 5 bases from V and 5 bases from J, the junction contained 9 bases not matched to a gene.

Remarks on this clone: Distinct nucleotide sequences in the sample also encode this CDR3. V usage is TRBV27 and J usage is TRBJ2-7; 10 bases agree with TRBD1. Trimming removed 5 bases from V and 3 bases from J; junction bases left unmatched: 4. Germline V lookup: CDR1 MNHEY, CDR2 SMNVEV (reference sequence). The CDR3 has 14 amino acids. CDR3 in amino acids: CASSPGTGVYEQYF. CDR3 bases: TGTGCCAGCAGTCCCGGGACAGGGGTCTACGAGCAGTACTTC.

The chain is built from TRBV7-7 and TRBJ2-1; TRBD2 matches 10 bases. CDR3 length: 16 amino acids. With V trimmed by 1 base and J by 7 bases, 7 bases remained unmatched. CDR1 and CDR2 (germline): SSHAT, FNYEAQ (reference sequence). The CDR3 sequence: CASSLGTSGTLNEQFF. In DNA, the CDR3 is TGTGCCAGCAGCTTAGGGACTAGCGGTACCTTGAATGAGCAGTTCTTC. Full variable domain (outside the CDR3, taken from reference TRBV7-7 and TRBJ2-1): GAGVSQSPRYKVTKRGQDVTLRCDPISSHATLYWYQQALGQGPEFLTYFNYEAQPDKSGLPSDRFSAERPEGSISTLTIQRTEQRDSAMYRCASSLGTSGTLNEQFFGPGTRLTVL.

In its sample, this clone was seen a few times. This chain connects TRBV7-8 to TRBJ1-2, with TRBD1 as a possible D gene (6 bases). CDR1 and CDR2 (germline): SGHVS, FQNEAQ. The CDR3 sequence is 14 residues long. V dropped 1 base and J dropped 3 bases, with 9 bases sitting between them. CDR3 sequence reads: CASSLGTGYYGYTF. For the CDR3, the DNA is TGTGCCAGCAGCTTAGGAACAGGGTACTATGGCTACACCTTC.

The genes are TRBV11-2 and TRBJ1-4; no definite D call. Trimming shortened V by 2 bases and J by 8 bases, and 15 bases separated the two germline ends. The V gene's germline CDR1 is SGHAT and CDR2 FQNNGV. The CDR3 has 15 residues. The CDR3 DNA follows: TGTGCCAGCAGCTTACCCGGGGTCTTGGGAGAAAAACTGTTTTTT. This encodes CASSLPGVLGEKLFF.

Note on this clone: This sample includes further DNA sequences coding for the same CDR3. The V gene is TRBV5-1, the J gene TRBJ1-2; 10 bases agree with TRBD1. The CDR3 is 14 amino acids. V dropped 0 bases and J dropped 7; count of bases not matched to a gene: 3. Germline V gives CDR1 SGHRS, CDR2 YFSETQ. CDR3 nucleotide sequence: TGCGCCAGCAGCTTGGGACAGGGGGCGACTGGCTACACCTTC. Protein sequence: CASSLGQGATGYTF.

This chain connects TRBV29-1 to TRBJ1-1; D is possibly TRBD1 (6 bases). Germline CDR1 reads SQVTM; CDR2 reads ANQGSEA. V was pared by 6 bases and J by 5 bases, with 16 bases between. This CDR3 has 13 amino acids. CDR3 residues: CSVGAGPGTEAFF. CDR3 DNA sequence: TGCAGCGTGGGGGCAGGGCCGGGAACTGAAGCTTTCTTT.

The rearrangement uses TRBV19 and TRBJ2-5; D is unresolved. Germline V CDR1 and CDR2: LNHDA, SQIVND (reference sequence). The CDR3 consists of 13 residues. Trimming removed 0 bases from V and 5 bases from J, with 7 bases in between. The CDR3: CASSIDPEETQYF. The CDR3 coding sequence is TGTGCCAGTAGTATAGATCCTGAGGAGACCCAGTACTTC.

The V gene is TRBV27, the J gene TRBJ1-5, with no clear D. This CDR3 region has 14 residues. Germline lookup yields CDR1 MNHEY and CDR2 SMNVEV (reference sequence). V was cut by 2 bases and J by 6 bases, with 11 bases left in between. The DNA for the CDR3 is TGTGCCAGCAGTTTAGTAGCAGGAGGTCAGCCCCAGCATTTT. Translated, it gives CASSLVAGGQPQHF.

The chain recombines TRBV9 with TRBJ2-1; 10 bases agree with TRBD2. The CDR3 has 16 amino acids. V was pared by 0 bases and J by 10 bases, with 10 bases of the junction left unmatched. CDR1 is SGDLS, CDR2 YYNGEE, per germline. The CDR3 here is CASSVGPQREGREQFF. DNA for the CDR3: TGTGCCAGCAGCGTAGGACCCCAGCGGGAGGGCCGCGAGCAGTTCTTC.

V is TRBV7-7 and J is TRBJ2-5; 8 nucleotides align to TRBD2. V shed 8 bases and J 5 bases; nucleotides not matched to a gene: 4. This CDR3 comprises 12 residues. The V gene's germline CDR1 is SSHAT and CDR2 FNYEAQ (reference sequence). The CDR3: CASGAGVETQYF. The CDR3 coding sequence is TGTGCCAGCGGAGCGGGAGTGGAGACCCAGTACTTC.

The CDR3 loop is CASRASGSYNEQFF. CDR3 DNA sequence: TGTGCCAGCAGGGCTAGCGGCTCCTACAATGAGCAGTTCTTC. This chain connects TRBV7-9 to TRBJ2-1; TRBD2 aligns across 7 bases. The germline gives CDR1 SEHNR, CDR2 FQNEAQ (reference sequence). The CDR3 sequence is 14 residues long. V lost 6 bases, J lost 0 bases, and 2 bases stayed unmatched.

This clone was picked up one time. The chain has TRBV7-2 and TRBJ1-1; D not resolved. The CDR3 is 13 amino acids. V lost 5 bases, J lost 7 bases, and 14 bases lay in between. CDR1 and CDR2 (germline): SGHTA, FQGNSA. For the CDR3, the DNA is TGTGCCAGCAGCATGTCCTTGGGAGGTGAAGCTTTCTTT. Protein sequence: CASSMSLGGEAFF. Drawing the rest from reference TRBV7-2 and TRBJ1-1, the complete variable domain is GAGVSQSPSNKVTEKGKDVELRCDPISGHTALYWYRQSLGQGLEFLIYFQGNSAPDKSGLPSDRFSAERTGGSVSTLTIQRTQQEDSAVYLCASSMSLGGEAFFGQGTRLTVV.

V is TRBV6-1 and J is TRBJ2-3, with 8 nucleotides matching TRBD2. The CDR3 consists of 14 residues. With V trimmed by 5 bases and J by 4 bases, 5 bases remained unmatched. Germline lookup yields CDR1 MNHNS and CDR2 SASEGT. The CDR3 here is CASSFGLAPDTQYF. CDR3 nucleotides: TGTGCCAGCAGTTTTGGACTAGCCCCAGATACGCAGTATTTT.